The clone carrying this T cell receptor beta chain turned up a few times. These data come from a study of T cells in Graves' hyperthyroidism and ophthalmopathy. Amplification of TCR beta CDR3 regions used RNA as the template. TCR CDR3 regions were first amplified by RT-PCR with HTBI primers. TCRdb redid the calling of the multiplex PCR reads with MiXCR, one entry per CDR3 protein. The sample comprises around 500,000 distinct CDR3 sequences, about 20% of which are singletons, and around 47% rests with the top ten. This CDR3 comprises 15 residues. With V trimmed by 6 bases and J by 1 base, 5 bases remained unmatched. Germline assignment: CDR1 SGHTA and CDR2 FQGNSA.

V gene TRBV7-2 combines with J gene TRBJ2-3, with 9 bases lining up with TRBD2. Input material: blood. This sequence originates from a woman in her 70s with Graves' ophthalmopathy. For the CDR3, the DNA is TGTGCCAGCAGTCTTAGCGGGAGTGGCACAGATACGCAGTATTTT. It specifies CASSLSGSGTDTQYF.